Reported below is one T cell receptor (beta chain). Sequencing used immunoSEQ multiplex PCR; TCRdb keeps in-frame clones, though not all of them. Of around 690,000 clones detected, less than 95% appear once; the ten largest clones hold 30% to 40%. V was shortened by 5 bases and J by 3 bases, with 8 bases between the two germline ends. The germline V gene has CDR1 LNHDA and CDR2 SQIVND (reference sequence). This CDR3 comprises 13 residues. The entry originates in a study of shared clonotypes between healthy human individuals. This receptor was obtained from a man aged 18 to 29 in good health. Some clones in this sample may be carry-over from other donors' samples. Sequencing was carried out using memory CD8+ T cells from PBMCs. Indicated subset: CD45RO+ cells pooled with CCR7-negative TemRA cells. This chain connects TRBV19 to TRBJ2-1; D possibly corresponds to TRBD2 (5 bases). CDR3 protein: CASSYTSYNEQFF. The CDR3 coding sequence is TGTGCCAGTAGTTACACTAGCTACAATGAGCAGTTCTTC.